This TCR beta chain originates from a study of beta chain features in type 1 diabetes (dated 2018 in TCRdb). Background on the whole study: No differences in mean age, gender distribution, total cell number or subset yield were found between patients and healthy donors. Whereas all 30 or so donors provided naive and central memory subsets, regulatory and stem cell-like memory subsets were isolated from just 8 patients and roughly eight healthy donors. The study compared the TCRB repertoires of sorted circulating CD4+ T cell subsets in recently diagnosed type 1 diabetes patients with those in matched healthy donors. Across all samples, about 110 million sorted cells were examined, and cell number per subset correlated strongly with RNA yield. Study-wide conclusions, independent of this receptor: A moderate but significant shortening of TCRB CDR3 length was observed in type 1 diabetes patients in all four CD4+ subsets. Fewer insertions and more nucleotide deletions at VDJ recombination sites were observed in patients with type 1 diabetes, implying thymic rearrangement abnormalities. Shorter templates might be favored by PCR, yet because patient and control samples were amplified and corrected together, any such skew would affect both groups equally. Because the HLA sub-analyses included only small numbers of individuals, any influence of HLA type on TCRB rearrangement was left unresolved. Naive, central memory and regulatory TCRB repertoires appeared to be more similar among patients than among healthy donors. Sequencing cDNA rather than genomic DNA could over-represent highly expressing activated cells, although activation and CD3 levels did not differ between groups.

A single peripheral blood draw of approximately 120 mL on average was collected from each donor into heparinised tubes. Using a panel that included CD45RO, CCR7, CD25, CD127, CD95 and CD27, naive, central memory, regulatory and stem cell-like memory CD4+ T cells were sorted on a BD FACSAria II. Purity was above 95% for every sorted population. PBMCs were isolated immediately by Lymphoprep density gradient centrifugation and stained directly without culture. So that batch effects would be minimized, each experiment stained and sorted samples in pairs, pairing one healthy donor with one patient. In the case of this clone: Its recognized antigen is unknown. The input lacks base qualities; no much larger clone sits a single base away. Other DNA sequences in this specimen translate into the identical CDR3.

The entire amount of isolated RNA was reverse transcribed using the High Capacity cDNA Reverse Transcription Kit, so the sequenced TCRB transcripts were expressed ones. Deep immunoSEQ sequencing was performed on naive, central memory and regulatory T cell samples, with an average of roughly 3.5 million total reads per sample. Sorted cells were lysed in RLT buffer and RNA was extracted with DNase-treated RNeasy Micro or Mini kits, depending on cell number. To prevent cross-contamination, each cell subset was processed individually, whereas patient and healthy donor samples were processed jointly. TCRB sequences were amplified from cDNA with the immunoSEQ multiplex PCR, producing 87-bp fragments spanning the CDR3 region. The amplicons were sequenced using the Illumina HiSeq platform. From the authors' description of their analysis: PCR bias was computationally corrected using synthetic template baselines, reads within Hamming distance 2 were collapsed, and singletons that could not be merged were discarded. Reads were aligned to IMGT to assign V, D and J genes, CDR3 length, and insertions or deletions at six rearrangement sites. Within each subset, clonotype counts were normalized to sorted cell number, and only after that were true diversity and Gini coefficients computed with the tcR R package. The overlap coefficient, calculated on TCRB nucleotide sequences, was used to quantify repertoire sharing. As a proxy for the pre-selection repertoire, out-of-frame TCRB sequences from naive cells were analyzed. This is the immuneACCESS table as TCRdb keeps it, with only in-frame sequences that have V and J called. A part of the clones is gone; compared with another copy, unresolved V genes explain less than half, and the rest is unexplained. V, J and clone size were drawn from that table, and D and trimming were deduced from the DNA. The sample has a few hundred thousand clones on record, roughly 20% of them singletons. The top ten clonotypes cover 0.028% of the sample.

The CDR3 spans 11 residues, from the cysteine through the phenylalanine. Of the read, only the CDR3 DNA is kept; its 33 bases are in frame from base 1. Trimming removed 2 bases from V and 4 bases from J, leaving 6 bases between the germline ends. Based on the germline V gene (reference sequence), the CDR1 and CDR2 sequences are GTSNPN and SVGIG. The TCR originated in a woman aged 40 to 55 with type 1 diabetes. The specimen sequenced was naive CD4+ T cells from blood. Per the publication, the cell subset or site label means: true naive CD4+ T cells. The chain links TRBV30 with TRBJ2-7, with the D segment identity uncertain. The bases are TGTGCCTGGAGTCCCTCTTACGAGCAGTACTTC. Its translation reads: CAWSPSYEQYF.